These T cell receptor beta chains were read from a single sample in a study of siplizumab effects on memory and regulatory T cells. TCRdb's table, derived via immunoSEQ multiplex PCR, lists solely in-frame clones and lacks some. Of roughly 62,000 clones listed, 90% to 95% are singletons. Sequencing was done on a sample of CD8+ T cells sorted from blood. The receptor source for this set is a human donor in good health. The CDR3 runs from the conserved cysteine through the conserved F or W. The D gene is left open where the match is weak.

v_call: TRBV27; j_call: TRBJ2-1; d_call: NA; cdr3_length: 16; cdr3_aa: CASSLSAPLGVNEQFF
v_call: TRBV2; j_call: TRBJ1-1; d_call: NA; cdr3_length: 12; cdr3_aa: CASVEGDTEAFF
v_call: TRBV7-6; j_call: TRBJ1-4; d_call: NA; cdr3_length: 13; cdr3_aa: CASSLAGGEKLFF
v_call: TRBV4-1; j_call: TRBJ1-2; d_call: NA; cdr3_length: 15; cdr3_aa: CASSQGAGSNYGYTF
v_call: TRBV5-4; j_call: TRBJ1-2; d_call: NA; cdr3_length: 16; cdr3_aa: CASSLSPGTSNYGYTF
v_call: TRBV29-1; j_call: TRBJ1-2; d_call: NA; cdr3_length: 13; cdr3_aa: CSVEDRHSYGYTF
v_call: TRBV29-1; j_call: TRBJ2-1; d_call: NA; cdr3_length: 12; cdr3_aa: CSLWEGRKEQFF
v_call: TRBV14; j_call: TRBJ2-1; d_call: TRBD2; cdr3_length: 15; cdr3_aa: CASSYVGLAIHEQFF
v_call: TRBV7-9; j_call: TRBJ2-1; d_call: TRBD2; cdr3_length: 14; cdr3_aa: CASSSGLAYNEQFF
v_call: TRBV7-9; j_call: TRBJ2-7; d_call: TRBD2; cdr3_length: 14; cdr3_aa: CASSSEAGGHEQYF